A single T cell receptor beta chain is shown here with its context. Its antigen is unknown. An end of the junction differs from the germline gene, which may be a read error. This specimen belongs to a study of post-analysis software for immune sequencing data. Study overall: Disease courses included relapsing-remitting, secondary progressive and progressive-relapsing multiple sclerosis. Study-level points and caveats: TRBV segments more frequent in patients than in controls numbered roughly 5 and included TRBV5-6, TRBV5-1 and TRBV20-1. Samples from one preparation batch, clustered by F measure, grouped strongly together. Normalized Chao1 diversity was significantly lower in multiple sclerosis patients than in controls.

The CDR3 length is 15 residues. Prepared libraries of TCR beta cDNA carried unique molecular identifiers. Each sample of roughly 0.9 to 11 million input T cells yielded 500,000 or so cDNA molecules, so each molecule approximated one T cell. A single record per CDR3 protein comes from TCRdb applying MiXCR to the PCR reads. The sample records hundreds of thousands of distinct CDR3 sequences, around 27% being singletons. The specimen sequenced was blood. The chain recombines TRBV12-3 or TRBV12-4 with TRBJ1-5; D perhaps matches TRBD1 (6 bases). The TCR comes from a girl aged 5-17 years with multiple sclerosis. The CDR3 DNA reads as TGTACCAGCAGGGATCCGTGGACAGACAATCAGCCCCAGCATTTT. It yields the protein CTSRDPWTDNQPQHF.